The clone carrying this T cell receptor beta chain was counted ten times or more. Germline CDR1 is DFQATT and CDR2 is SNEGSKA (reference sequence). This CDR3 contains 12 residues. The V gene end was trimmed by 6 bases and the J gene end by 4 bases; junction bases not matched to a gene: 5. This specimen belongs to a study of T cells in Graves' hyperthyroidism and ophthalmopathy. Regions amplified from RNA transcripts were the TCR beta CDR3 regions. With the HTBI primer set, the TCR CDR3 went through a first round of RT-PCR. TCRdb re-called the multiplex PCR reads with MiXCR, one entry per CDR3 protein. The top ten hold under 35% of the sample, which has around 300,000 distinct CDR3 sequences, roughly 15% seen once.

The chain combines TRBV20-1 with TRBJ2-7; 8 nucleotides match TRBD2. This sequence originates from a woman aged 45-60 years with Graves' hyperthyroidism that later progressed to Graves' ophthalmopathy. Source material: blood. The CDR3 region is CSASGGLYEQYF. CDR3 nucleotide sequence: TGCAGTGCCTCGGGGGGGTTGTACGAGCAGTACTTC.